This T cell receptor (beta chain) was identified during a study of vaccination effects on CD4 cells after COVID-19 (dated by TCRdb to the early 2020s). Study-wide context: Samples were taken from three convalescent patients early (day +14) and late (day +241, +227, +161 respectively) after vaccination. Across the study, the median time from the second dose to post-vaccine sampling was 72 days (range 14 to 241). SARS-CoV-2 spike-specific CD4+ TCR repertoires were compared before and after mRNA vaccination in COVID-19 convalescent patients and in infection-naive vaccine recipients. A total of over nine COVID-19 convalescent patients and a handful of SARS-CoV-2-naive healthy vaccine recipients were included in the full study. The Oncomine TCR Beta short-read assay on an Illumina iSeq 100 was used to sequence cultures from other donors in the study. Study-level results and caveats: In convalescent patients, the post-vaccine spike-reactive repertoire consisted mainly of new vaccine-induced clones, largely distinct from infection-induced clones. Only a small number of convalescent patients were included, and no early post-infection timepoints were available, which limited the study. At late post-vaccination timepoints, both infection-induced and vaccine-induced clones showed marked clonal contraction, consistent with waning T cell responses.

From its cysteine to its phenylalanine, the CDR3 spans 15 amino acids. Only the CDR3 DNA stays, 45 bases, in frame from base 1. According to the germline V gene, CDR1 reads SGHNT and CDR2 reads YENEEA. Trimming removed 5 bases from V and 1 base from J, leaving 14 bases between the germline ends. To note about this clone: There is no known antigen for this receptor. Base qualities are not recorded, but no much larger clone differs from it by a single base.

Preparation of the library involved the immunoSEQ multiplex PCR assay. DNA from the CD4+ T cells that had been cultured and isolated underwent TCR beta CDR3 sequencing. The original methods were these. Non-productive TCR sequences were removed, reads were trimmed to the CDR3 region, and CDR3s of at least 7 amino acids were retained. The MANAFEST web app was used to identify antigen-specific clonotypes by comparing expansion in peptide wells with expansion in reference cultures. To count as positive, a clone had to show expansion at FDR<0.05 compared with the reference and with all other wells, an odds ratio above 5, and a frequency above 0.1% in two replicate wells. A clonotype was called cross-reactive if it was significantly expanded both in SARS-CoV-2 spike wells and in at least one common cold coronavirus spike condition. CDR3 similarity was assessed by Levenshtein distance using the stringdist R package, and unrooted trees were constructed with ape in R 3.6.1. TCRdb took over this immuneACCESS table, retaining in-frame rearrangements with V and J assigned. Such tables are incomplete; in checked studies, under half of the missing clones stem from an unresolved V gene, and the remainder is unexplained. The DNA gave D and trimming, while V, J and clone size come from that table. This sample is represented by some 17,000 clones; more than 65% of them were singletons. The top ten clonotypes cover 15% to 25% of the sample.

In the ViraFEST assay, PBMC were stimulated with viral peptide pools, and TCR sequencing was then used to find antigen-specific CD4+ T cell clonotypes based on their expansion. After more than 9 days of culture, CD4+ T cells were isolated with the EasySep CD4+ T cell isolation kit. PCR-confirmed SARS-CoV-2 infection had occurred in convalescent patients between March and December 2020, before the Alpha, Beta and Delta variants emerged in the United States. Each participant received two doses of an mRNA SARS-CoV-2 vaccine, either BNT162b2 or mRNA-1273. Around 2 million PBMC per well were cultured in IMDM with 5% human AB serum, 9 to 10 IU/ml IL-2 and gentamicin, plus 10 ug/ml peptides. On days 3 and 7, half of the culture medium was replaced with fresh IL-2-containing medium. Unless noted otherwise, every peptide stimulation condition was grown in triplicate wells. PBMC were separated from whole blood using Ficoll-Paque Plus gradient centrifugation and were then either cryopreserved at -140C or used fresh. The overlapping peptide pools covered the spike proteins of SARS-CoV-2 and of the common cold coronaviruses HCoV-NL63, HCoV-OC43 and HCoV-229E. The QIAamp micro DNA kit was used to extract genomic DNA from the cultured CD4+ T cells.

This sequence was found in a human donor who had a prior SARS-CoV-2 infection. This sample comprised CD4+ T cells from PBMCs cultured with SARS-CoV-2 spike peptides, obtained after COVID-19 vaccination. In the paper's terms, the cell subset or site label means: SARS-CoV-2 spike overlapping peptide pool stimulation. The rearrangement joined TRBV11-3 to TRBJ1-1, with no confidently assigned D gene. The CDR3 region reads CASSPYRDPNTEAFF. In nucleotide form, the sequence is TGTGCCAGCAGCCCCTACAGAGACCCGAACACTGAAGCTTTCTTT.